These 30 T cell receptor beta chains came from one sample sequenced in a study of blood T cell repertoires in COVID-19. TCRdb's table, derived via immunoSEQ multiplex PCR, lists solely in-frame clones and lacks some. The sample carries some 310,000 clones, around nine tenths recorded once. Material: peripheral blood. The receptors come from a man aged 50 to 59 with active or convalescent COVID-19.

This sequence joins TRBV7-2 and TRBJ2-3; D remains ambiguous. There are 13 residues in the CDR3. Germline lookup yields CDR1 SGHTA and CDR2 FQGNSA. Trimming took off 3 bases at V and 2 bases at J, with 6 bases between the two ends. This CDR3 is CASSLEYTDTQYF. The CDR3 DNA is TGTGCCAGCAGCTTGGAGTACACAGATACGCAGTATTTT.

As regards this clone: Other DNA sequences in the same sample also yield this CDR3. The rearrangement joins TRBV5-1 to TRBJ2-6; D possibly corresponds to TRBD1 (6 bases). Germline CDR1 is SGHRS and CDR2 is YFSETQ. V gave up 3 bases and J gave up 1 base, with 17 bases separating them. This CDR3 comprises 18 residues. DNA for the CDR3: TGCGCCAGCAGCTATCGAGGACAGCCTTCTTCTGGGGCCAACGTCCTGACTTTC. Translated: CASSYRGQPSSGANVLTF.

The V and J genes are TRBV7-2 and TRBJ1-1; 7 bases map to TRBD1. Germline V gene data show CDR1 as SGHTA and CDR2 as FQGNSA. This CDR3 spans 14 amino acids. J lost 3 bases, V lost 2 bases, and 3 bases had no gene match. As DNA, the CDR3 is TGTGCCAGCAGCTTACGCAGGGGGGACACTGAAGCTTTCTTT. Its protein is CASSLRRGDTEAFF.

The rearrangement links TRBV5-1 to TRBJ2-1; the D is unclear. This CDR3 has 14 residues. The germline V gene has CDR1 SGHRS and CDR2 YFSETQ. The V gene lost 1 base and the J gene lost 9 bases, with 14 bases spanning the gap. The CDR3 sequence is CASSLTSRVGEQFF. CDR3 nucleotide sequence: TGCGCCAGCAGCTTGACCAGCCGGGTTGGTGAGCAGTTCTTC.

This rearrangement joins TRBV19 to TRBJ2-1; no clear D. This CDR3 is built from 13 residues. With 5 bases removed from V and 8 bases from J, the gap between germline ends came to 13 bases. Germline V gene sequence: CDR1 LNHDA, CDR2 SQIVND (reference sequence). The CDR3 coding sequence is TGTGCCAGTAGTCTGATGGTTGCGGATGAGCAGTTCTTC. It specifies CASSLMVADEQFF.

The V call is TRBV28, the J call TRBJ2-2; 8 nucleotides match TRBD1. Per the germline V gene, CDR1 is MDHEN and CDR2 is SYDVKM. V dropped 2 bases and J dropped 0; count of bases not matched to a gene: 11. This CDR3 is built from 19 residues. Here the CDR3 DNA reads TGTGCCAGCAGTTTACTTGGACAGGGAGTAGGTGCGAACACCGGGGAGCTGTTTTTT. Translated, it gives CASSLLGQGVGANTGELFF.

CDR3 protein: CASSLDSSGNTIYF. The CDR3 DNA is TGTGCCAGCAGCCTAGATAGCTCTGGAAACACCATATATTTT. The V gene is TRBV7-8, the J gene TRBJ1-3, with no clear D. CDR3 size: 14 residues. V was shortened by 5 bases and J by 0 bases, with 8 bases between the two germline ends. In germline, CDR1 is SGHVS, CDR2 FQNEAQ.

V gene TRBV12-5 combines with J gene TRBJ2-3, with TRBD2 as a possible D gene (5 bases). Trimming cost V 8 bases and J 2 bases, with 14 bases left between them. Germline V gene sequence: CDR1 LGHNT, CDR2 FRNRAP. The CDR3 has 14 residues. The CDR3 nucleotides are TGTGCTAGTTGGTTGAGCGGCCTCACAGATACGCAGTATTTT. It yields the protein CASWLSGLTDTQYF.

The table lists this clone with a count of one. This chain links TRBV11-2 with TRBJ2-7, with D possibly matching TRBD2 (5 bases). Trimming took off 3 bases at V and 0 bases at J, with 12 bases between the two ends. The CDR3 is 15 residues long. The germline CDR1 and CDR2 sequences are SGHAT and FQNNGV. CDR3 nucleotides: TGTGCCAGCAGCTTTGAGGGAGCTATCTCCTACGAGCAGTACTTC. It codes for CASSFEGAISYEQYF.

This clone was found many times. V gene TRBV7-8 combines with J gene TRBJ1-2; possible D gene TRBD1, 5 bases. V lost 5 bases, J lost 5 bases, and 15 bases lay in between. In germline, CDR1 is SGHVS, CDR2 FQNEAQ. The CDR3 consists of 14 residues. The CDR3 region is CASSRGARGYGYTF. The CDR3 DNA is TGTGCCAGCAGCCGAGGCGCTAGGGGTTATGGCTACACCTTC.

The chain employs TRBV28 and TRBJ2-1; D is possibly TRBD1 (5 bases). The V and J ends lost 5 bases and 5 bases respectively, with 13 bases between them. This CDR3 contains 14 residues. The germline gives CDR1 MDHEN, CDR2 SYDVKM. The CDR3 DNA reads as TGTGCCAGCAGTATAGGACAAGAAAACAATGAGCAGTTCTTC. Its translation is CASSIGQENNEQFF.

CDR3 amino acids: CASSPDPSDTEAFF. As DNA, the CDR3 is TGTGCCAGCAGCCCAGACCCTTCGGACACTGAAGCTTTCTTT. The chain combines TRBV3-1 (or the pseudogene TRBV3-2) with TRBJ1-1; D call uncertain. Germline-derived CDR1 and CDR2 are LGHDT and YNNKEL (reference sequence). The CDR3 loop spans 14 amino acids. V gave up 4 bases and J gave up 3 bases, with 12 bases separating them.

This clone was recorded only once. The J gene is TRBJ2-2, the V gene TRBV9, with 12 positions matching TRBD2. Per the germline V gene, CDR1 is SGDLS and CDR2 is YYNGEE. This CDR3 is built from 16 residues. J gave up 3 bases and V 4 bases, and 4 bases lay outside the gene matches. CDR3 residues: CASSRGTSGYTGELFF. In DNA, the CDR3 is TGTGCCAGCAGCAGAGGGACTAGCGGGTACACCGGGGAGCTGTTTTTT.

This chain connects TRBV5-5 to TRBJ2-1, with 11 positions matching TRBD1. This CDR3 spans 15 amino acids. Germline V CDR1 and CDR2: SGHKS, YYEKEE (reference sequence). The junction had 3 bases not matched to a gene; V was cut back by 3 bases and J by 4 bases. CDR3 in amino acids: CASSSGQGGYNEQFF. The CDR3 coding sequence is TGTGCCAGCAGCTCGGGACAGGGGGGGTACAATGAGCAGTTCTTC.

The rearrangement uses TRBV30 and TRBJ2-5; maybe TRBD2 (7 bases). The V gene's germline CDR1 is GTSNPN and CDR2 SVGIG (reference sequence). The CDR3 consists of 15 residues. Deletions cut 2 bases from V and 2 bases from J, with 15 bases between. CDR3: CAWSRGGGAQETQYF. The CDR3 nucleotides are TGTGCCTGGAGTAGAGGGGGGGGCGCACAAGAGACCCAGTACTTC.

The chain couples TRBV28 to TRBJ2-7; D uncertain. The CDR3 is made up of 13 amino acids. V was clipped by 3 bases and J by 2 bases, with 8 bases between them. Germline CDR1 reads MDHEN; CDR2 reads SYDVKM. As DNA, the CDR3 is TGTGCCAGCAGTTTGCCTACCCCCTACGAGCAGTACTTC. It yields the protein CASSLPTPYEQYF.

This rearrangement joins TRBV6-1 to TRBJ1-1, with D uncertain. V was trimmed by 3 bases and J by 11 bases, leaving 19 bases between them. Looked up from germline, CDR1 is MNHNS and CDR2 is SASEGT. The CDR3 consists of 14 residues. Written as DNA, the CDR3 is TGTGCCAGCAGTGACCGATGGGCTGGGTCATCGGCTTTCTTT. Translating it yields CASSDRWAGSSAFF.

This clone was detected ten times or more. The V call is TRBV9, the J call TRBJ2-6; possible D gene TRBD2, 5 bases. V gave up 4 bases and J gave up 2 bases, with 10 bases separating them. CDR1 SGDLS and CDR2 YYNGEE come from the germline V gene. This CDR3 has 15 residues. The CDR3 DNA sequence: TGTGCCAGCAGCCCTCACGGGGCTGGGGCCAACGTCCTGACTTTC. As protein: CASSPHGAGANVLTF.

This rearrangement joins TRBV5-4 to TRBJ2-5, with 7 bases that match TRBD1. Per germline, CDR1 SGHNT and CDR2 YYREEE (reference sequence). CDR3 size: 16 residues. The V and J ends lost 4 bases and 4 bases, in that order; junction bases with no gene match: 13. The CDR3 reads CASSPPPGQTIETQYF. The CDR3 nucleotides are TGTGCCAGCAGCCCCCCTCCGGGACAGACAATAGAGACCCAGTACTTC.

The chain couples TRBV28 to TRBJ1-4; possibly TRBD1 for D (6 bases). Trimming pared 5 bases from V and 8 bases from J, leaving 18 bases between. Per germline, CDR1 MDHEN and CDR2 SYDVKM. The CDR3 is 15 amino acids. The CDR3 is CASSPRSGAGEKLFF. In DNA form, the CDR3 reads TGTGCCAGCAGTCCCCGGTCAGGGGCGGGCGAAAAACTGTTTTTT.

This chain joins TRBV4-1 and TRBJ1-2, with 9 bases fitting TRBD1. This CDR3 contains 17 residues. The trim removed 0 bases at V and 4 bases at J, leaving 9 bases unmatched. Germline values: CDR1 MGHRA, CDR2 YSYEKL. CDR3 sequence (DNA): TGCGCCAGCAGCCAAGACGCGACAGGGGGGGTCTTCTATGGCTACACCTTC. This encodes CASSQDATGGVFYGYTF.

The gene calls are TRBV30 and TRBJ2-6; 7 bases align to TRBD2. This CDR3 contains 16 residues. J gave up 2 bases and V 0 bases, and 4 bases lay outside the gene matches. The germline V gene encodes CDR1 GTSNPN and CDR2 SVGIG (reference sequence). CDR3 nucleotides: TGTGCCTGGAGTGTACTTCGGGGGGCTGGGGCCAACGTCCTGACTTTC. This codes for CAWSVLRGAGANVLTF. Together with reference TRBV30 and TRBJ2-6, the CDR3 gives the full variable domain: SQTIHQWPATLVQPVGSPLSLECTVEGTSNPNLYWYRQAAGRGLQLLFYSVGIGQISSEVPQNLSASRPQDRQFILSSKKLLLSDSGFYLCAWSVLRGAGANVLTFGAGSRLTVL.

The CDR3 here is CASSYYPDNSNQPQHF. The CDR3 DNA sequence: TGTGCCAGCAGTTACTACCCAGATAATAGCAATCAGCCCCAGCATTTT. The V and J genes are TRBV6-2 or TRBV6-3 and TRBJ1-5; no clear D gene. The length of the CDR3 is 16 residues. The germline CDR1 and CDR2 sequences are MNHEY and SVGEGT. V was pared by 1 base and J by 0 bases, with 10 bases between.

The chain joins TRBV5-1 to TRBJ1-2, with D possibly matching TRBD1 (6 bases). Germline loops: CDR1 SGHRS, CDR2 YFSETQ. Trimming pared 4 bases from V and 4 bases from J, leaving 20 bases between. The CDR3 contains 16 residues. The CDR3 DNA is TGCGCCAGCAGCCAAGATCTGGGGGCAAGGGGCTATGGCTACACCTTC. Translated, it gives CASSQDLGARGYGYTF.

This chain uses TRBV9 with TRBJ2-7; 12 positions match TRBD2. The CDR3 contains 17 residues. Germline CDR1 SGDLS, CDR2 YYNGEE. Losses at the gene ends were 4 bases for V and 3 bases for J; bases not matched to a gene: 11. As DNA, the CDR3 is TGTGCCAGCAGCTCCGACGTACCGGGACTAGCGGGCTACGAGCAGTACTTC. Its translation: CASSSDVPGLAGYEQYF.

The rearrangement uses TRBV28 and TRBJ2-7; 7 nucleotides line up with TRBD1. The V and J ends lost 6 bases and 0 bases, in that order; junction bases with no gene match: 8. Germline assignment: CDR1 MDHEN and CDR2 SYDVKM. This CDR3 has 15 residues. The CDR3 region has the DNA TGTGCCAGCAGGGGACAGACAGGGCTCTCCTACGAGCAGTACTTC. Its translation is CASRGQTGLSYEQYF.

This clone turned up a few times. This chain connects TRBV4-2 to TRBJ2-1, with TRBD2 matching over 7 bases. V lost 3 bases to trimming and J lost 4 bases; unmatched junction nucleotides: 6. CDR1 is LGHNA, CDR2 YNFKEQ, per germline. This CDR3 contains 15 residues. CDR3 amino acids: CASSQLAGSYNEQFF. CDR3 bases: TGTGCCAGCAGCCAGTTAGCGGGTTCTTACAATGAGCAGTTCTTC.

The V and J genes are TRBV7-9 and TRBJ1-1; TRBD1 is a possible D gene (5 bases). This CDR3 spans 15 amino acids. Germline V gene lookup returns CDR1 SEHNR and CDR2 FQNEAQ (reference sequence). V gave up 2 bases and J gave up 4 bases, with 14 bases separating them. The CDR3 is CASSLPGVGTTEAFF. In nucleotides, the CDR3 is TGTGCCAGCAGCTTACCGGGAGTGGGGACCACTGAAGCTTTCTTT.

The DNA for the CDR3 is TGTGCCAGCAGCTCCCCAGGGAGGTATGGCTACACCTTC. It yields the protein CASSSPGRYGYTF. The chain carries TRBV7-2 and TRBJ1-2, with D perhaps TRBD1 (5 bases). The CDR3 consists of 13 residues. Germline V gene lookup returns CDR1 SGHTA and CDR2 FQGNSA. V shed 4 bases and J shed 5 bases, with 11 bases lying between them.

The rearrangement joins TRBV14 to TRBJ1-2; D gene ambiguous. The CDR3 consists of 16 residues. V shed 0 bases and J shed 4 bases, with 15 bases lying between them. Per the germline V gene, CDR1 is SGHDN and CDR2 is FVKESK. CDR3 in amino acids: CASSQDNWASSYGYTF. Here the CDR3 DNA reads TGTGCCAGCAGCCAAGATAATTGGGCTAGCAGCTATGGCTACACCTTC.